The sequence of this TCR beta chain was determined in a study of human thymus T cells. Study observations and caveats: Thymic and blood repertoires appeared to carry a bias in their V and J gene usage. Reports from related research described highly overlapping thymic repertoires among unrelated individuals.

As for this clone: Its antigen is unidentified.

Some clones are missing from TCRdb's copy, which holds only in-frame ones; the method was immunoSEQ multiplex PCR. Of 120,000 or so clones in the sample, just under 95% were seen once. Resections from corrective heart surgery supplied the thymus tissue. Trimming left V 3 bases short and J 3 bases short, with 18 bases between. Germline-derived CDR1 and CDR2 are SGDLS and YYNGEE. There are 16 residues in the CDR3. The chain joins TRBV9 to TRBJ1-1; weak D call: TRBD1 (5 bases). The sequencing input was thymus tissue. The sequence derives from a boy under two years old with a congenital heart defect but otherwise immunologically healthy. For the CDR3, the DNA is TGTGCCAGCAGCGAGAGACCAGGGAATACTGACACTGAAGCTTTCTTT. Residues: CASSERPGNTDTEAFF.